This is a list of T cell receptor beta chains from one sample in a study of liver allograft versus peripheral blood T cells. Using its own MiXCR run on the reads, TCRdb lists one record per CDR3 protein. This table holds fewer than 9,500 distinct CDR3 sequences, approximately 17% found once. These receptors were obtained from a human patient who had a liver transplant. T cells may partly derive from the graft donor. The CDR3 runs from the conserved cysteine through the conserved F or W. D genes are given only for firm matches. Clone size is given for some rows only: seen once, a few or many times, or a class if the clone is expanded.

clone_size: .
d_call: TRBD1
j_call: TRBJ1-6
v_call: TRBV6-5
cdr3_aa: CASSSQGAANSPLHF
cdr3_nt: TGTGCCAGCAGTTCACAGGGGGCGGCTAATTCACCCCTCCACTTT

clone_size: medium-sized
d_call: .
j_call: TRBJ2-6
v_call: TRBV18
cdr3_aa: CASSPDNTAGANVLTF
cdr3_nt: TGTGCCAGCTCACCAGACAATACAGCTGGGGCCAACGTCCTGACTTTC

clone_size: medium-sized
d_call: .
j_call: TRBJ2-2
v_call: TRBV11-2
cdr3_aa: CASSYRNTGELFF
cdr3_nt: TGTGCCAGCAGCTATCGTAACACCGGGGAGCTGTTTTTT

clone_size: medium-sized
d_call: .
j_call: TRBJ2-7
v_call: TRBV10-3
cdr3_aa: CAISDRPYEQYF
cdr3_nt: TGTGCCATCAGTGACAGACCCTACGAGCAGTACTTC

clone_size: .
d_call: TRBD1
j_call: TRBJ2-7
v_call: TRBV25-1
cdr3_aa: CASRDRLGYEQYF
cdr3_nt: TGTGCCAGCAGGGACAGGCTTGGGTACGAGCAGTACTTC

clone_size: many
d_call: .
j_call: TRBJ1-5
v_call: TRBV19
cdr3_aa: CASSIDRGRGSPQHF
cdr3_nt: TGTGCCAGTAGTATAGATCGGGGGCGGGGGTCGCCCCAGCATTTT

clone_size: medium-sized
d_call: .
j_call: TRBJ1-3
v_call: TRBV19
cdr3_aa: CASSASGLLRGNTIYF
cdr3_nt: TGTGCCAGTAGTGCCTCCGGACTGTTGCGAGGAAACACCATATATTTT

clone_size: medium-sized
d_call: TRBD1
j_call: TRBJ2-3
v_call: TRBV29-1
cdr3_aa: CSVGQGGTDTQYF
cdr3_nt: TGCAGCGTTGGTCAGGGGGGCACAGATACGCAGTATTTT

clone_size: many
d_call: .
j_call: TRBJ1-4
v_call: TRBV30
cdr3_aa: CAWSIGSTNEKLFF
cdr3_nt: TGTGCCTGGAGTATTGGATCAACTAATGAAAAACTGTTTTTT

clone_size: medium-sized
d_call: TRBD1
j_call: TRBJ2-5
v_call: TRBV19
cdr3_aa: CASSTRDRGETQYF
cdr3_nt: TGTGCCAGTAGTACCCGCGACAGGGGGGAGACCCAGTACTTC

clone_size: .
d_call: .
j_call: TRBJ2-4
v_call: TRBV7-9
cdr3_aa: CASSLDREGKNIQYF
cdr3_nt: TGTGCCAGCAGCTTAGACAGGGAAGGCAAAAACATTCAGTACTTC

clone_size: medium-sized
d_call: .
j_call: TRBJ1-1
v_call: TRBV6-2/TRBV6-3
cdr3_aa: CASSYSSRELAEAFF
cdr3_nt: TGTGCCAGCAGTTACTCGAGCCGCGAACTCGCTGAAGCTTTCTTT

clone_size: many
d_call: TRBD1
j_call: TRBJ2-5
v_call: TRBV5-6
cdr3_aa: CASSLVGTEYF
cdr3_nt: TGTGCCAGCAGCTTGGTTGGGACAGAGTACTTC

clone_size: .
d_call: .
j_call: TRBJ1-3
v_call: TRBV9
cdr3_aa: CASSVAGRSGNTIYF
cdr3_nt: TGTGCCAGCAGCGTAGCCGGGCGATCTGGAAACACCATATATTTT

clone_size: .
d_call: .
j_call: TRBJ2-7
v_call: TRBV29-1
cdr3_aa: CSVSRGVAVTPGEQYF
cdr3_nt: TGCAGCGTTAGCCGAGGGGTAGCGGTAACCCCTGGCGAGCAGTACTTC

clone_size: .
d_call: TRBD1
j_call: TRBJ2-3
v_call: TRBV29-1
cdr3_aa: CSGGQGEADTQYF
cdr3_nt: TGCAGCGGGGGACAGGGGGAAGCAGATACGCAGTATTTT

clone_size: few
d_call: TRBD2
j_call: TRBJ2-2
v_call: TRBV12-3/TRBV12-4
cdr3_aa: CASSGWGGAGELFF
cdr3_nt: TGTGCCAGCAGTGGGTGGGGGGGAGCCGGGGAGCTGTTTTTT

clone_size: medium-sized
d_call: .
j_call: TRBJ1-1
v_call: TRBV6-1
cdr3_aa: CASREQVNTEAFF
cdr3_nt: TGTGCCAGCAGGGAACAGGTGAACACTGAAGCTTTCTTT

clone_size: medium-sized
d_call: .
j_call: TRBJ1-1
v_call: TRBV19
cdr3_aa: CASSLNTEAFF
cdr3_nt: TGTGCCAGTAGTTTGAACACTGAAGCTTTCTTT

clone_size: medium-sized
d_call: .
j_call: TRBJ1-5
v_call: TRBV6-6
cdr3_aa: CASSYGSEPQHF
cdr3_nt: TGTGCCAGCAGTTACGGTAGTGAGCCCCAGCATTTT

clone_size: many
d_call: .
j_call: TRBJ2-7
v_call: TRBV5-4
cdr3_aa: CASSSTINPYEQYF
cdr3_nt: TGTGCCAGCAGCTCCACGATAAACCCCTACGAGCAGTACTTC

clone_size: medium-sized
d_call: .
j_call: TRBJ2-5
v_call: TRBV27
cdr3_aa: CASSLWSGPQETQYF
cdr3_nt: TGTGCCAGCAGTTTATGGTCAGGGCCGCAAGAGACCCAGTACTTC

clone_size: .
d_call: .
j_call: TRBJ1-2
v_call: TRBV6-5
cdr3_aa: CASSYQGGYTF
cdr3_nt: TGTGCCAGCAGTTACCAGGGGGGCTACACCTTC

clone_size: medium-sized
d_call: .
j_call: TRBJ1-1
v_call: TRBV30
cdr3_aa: CACRGLTHTEAFF
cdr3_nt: TGTGCCTGCCGGGGACTCACGCACACTGAAGCTTTCTTT

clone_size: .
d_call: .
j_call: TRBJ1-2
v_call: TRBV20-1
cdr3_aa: CSAFQGPGGYTF
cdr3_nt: TGCAGTGCCTTTCAGGGGCCCGGGGGCTACACCTTC

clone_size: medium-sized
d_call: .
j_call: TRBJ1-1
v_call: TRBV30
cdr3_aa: CAWSLLQGVGAFF
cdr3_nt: TGTGCCTGGAGCCTCCTACAGGGCGTTGGGGCTTTCTTT

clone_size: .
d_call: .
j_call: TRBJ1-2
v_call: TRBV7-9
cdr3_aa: CASSAVMVGYGYTF
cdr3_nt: TGTGCCAGCAGTGCGGTGATGGTAGGCTATGGCTACACCTTC

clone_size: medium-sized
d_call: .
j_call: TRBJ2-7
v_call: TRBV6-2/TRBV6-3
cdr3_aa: CASTMGTEQYF
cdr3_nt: TGTGCCAGCACCATGGGGACTGAGCAGTACTTC

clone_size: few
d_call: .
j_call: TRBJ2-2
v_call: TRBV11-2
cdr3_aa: CASSINPTGTGELFF
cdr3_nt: TGTGCCAGCAGCATAAATCCGACTGGCACCGGGGAGCTGTTTTTT

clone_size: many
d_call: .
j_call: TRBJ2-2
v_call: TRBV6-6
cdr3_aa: CASSFGNQNTGELFF
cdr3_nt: TGTGCCAGCAGTTTTGGCAACCAGAACACCGGGGAGCTGTTTTTT

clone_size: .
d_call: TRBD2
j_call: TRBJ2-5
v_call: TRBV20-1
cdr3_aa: CSALSGETQYF
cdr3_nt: TGCAGTGCTCTTAGCGGGGAGACCCAGTACTTC